These T cell receptor beta chains were read from a single sample in a study of T cell responses to AZD1222 COVID-19 vaccine. Data came from immunoSEQ multiplex PCR; TCRdb stores just in-frame clones and leaves some out. The sample lists roughly 150,000 clones, about 87% seen once, with around 2.1% in the top ten. Sequences were derived from peripheral blood, sampled on day 0 of AZD1222 vaccination. Source of these receptors: an adult in good health. Both conserved end residues are part of each CDR3. A D gene is named only where the DNA matches it firmly. Size tells how often a clone was seen (once, few, many) or the class of an expanded clone, and some rows leave it out.

J | V | D | size | CDR3 | DNA
TRBJ2-1 | TRBV30 | . | few | CAWSRNNEQFF | TGTGCCTGGAGTCGGAACAATGAGCAGTTCTTC
TRBJ2-7 | TRBV12-5 | TRBD1 | . | CAISAGTELEQYF | TGTGCTATCTCTGCCGGGACAGAACTTGAGCAGTACTTC
TRBJ2-7 | TRBV27 | . | . | CASSRTLLGEQYF | TGTGCCAGCAGCCGTACCCTCCTTGGGGAGCAGTACTTC
TRBJ2-3 | TRBV6-5 | . | . | CASSYYAGTTDTQYF | TGTGCCAGCAGTTACTACGCGGGTACCACAGATACGCAGTATTTT
TRBJ2-2 | TRBV6-5 | . | . | CASAVGPSPTGELFF | TGTGCCAGCGCGGTCGGGCCCTCCCCCACCGGGGAGCTGTTTTTT
TRBJ2-5 | TRBV9 | TRBD2 | . | CASSVTSGSGQETQYF | TGTGCCAGCAGCGTGACTAGCGGGAGTGGCCAAGAGACCCAGTACTTC
TRBJ1-3 | TRBV2 | . | once | CASSDRGLSGNTIYF | TGTGCCAGCAGTGATAGGGGACTCTCTGGAAACACCATATATTTT
TRBJ1-2 | TRBV3-1/TRBV3-2 | . | . | CASSLLRYGYTF | TGTGCCAGCAGCCTTCTGCGGTATGGCTACACCTTC
TRBJ2-5 | TRBV19 | . | . | CASSIGGPSGKETQYF | TGTGCCAGTAGTATAGGGGGGCCCAGCGGGAAAGAGACCCAGTACTTC
TRBJ1-5 | TRBV21-1 | . | . | CARRRTIDLPGYPNQPQHF | TGTGCCAGACGACGGACAATAGACCTGCCTGGGTATCCGAATCAGCCCCAGCATTTT
TRBJ1-1 | TRBV19 | . | . | CASSIWGRFTMNTEAFF | TGTGCCAGTAGTATATGGGGCAGGTTCACCATGAACACTGAAGCTTTCTTT
TRBJ1-3 | TRBV7-9 | . | once | CASRAGAGNTIYF | TGTGCCAGCCGGGCAGGGGCGGGAAACACCATATATTTT
TRBJ2-1 | TRBV7-2 | . | . | CASSLVLAAYNEQFF | TGTGCCAGCAGCTTAGTATTAGCGGCCTACAATGAGCAGTTCTTC
TRBJ1-6 | TRBV27 | TRBD1 | . | CASSSGQGAGSPLHF | TGTGCCAGCAGTTCCGGACAGGGGGCGGGTTCACCCCTCCACTTT
TRBJ1-2 | TRBV27 | . | . | CASSLGTLYGYTF | TGTGCCAGCAGTTTAGGGACACTCTATGGCTACACCTTC
TRBJ2-5 | TRBV11-3 | TRBD1 | . | CASSLMGGQGRETQYF | TGTGCCAGCAGCTTAATGGGGGGACAGGGACGAGAGACCCAGTACTTC